The entry below describes one T cell receptor (beta chain). In the original workflow: Researchers report that nucleated cell counts were estimated from reference gene primer amplification. Method: immunoSEQ multiplex PCR; TCRdb's copy keeps in-frame clones and lacks some. The DNA was the basis for D and trimming; V, J and clone size are from that table. This repertoire shows 200,000 to 250,000 clones, around 90% found once; its top ten account for about 14%. Germline CDR1 and CDR2: MRHNA and SNTAGT. V lost 2 bases, J lost 4 bases, and 8 bases lay in between. CDR3 length: 13 amino acids. Enrollees, about 18 to 95 years old, lived in some 24 US areas. This specimen belongs to a study of blood T cell repertoires in COVID-19. Study context: Both acute and convalescent COVID-19 samples were obtained from the United States, Italy and Spain.

Material for sequencing was PBMCs or T cells enriched from blood (not recorded which). This chain links TRBV6-4 with TRBJ1-2, with a possible D match to TRBD1 (6 bases). The sequence was collected from a man under 40 who had been exposed to COVID-19. For the CDR3, the DNA is TGTGCCAGCAGTGACACAGGGAGCTATGGCTACACCTTC. Protein sequence: CASSDTGSYGYTF.